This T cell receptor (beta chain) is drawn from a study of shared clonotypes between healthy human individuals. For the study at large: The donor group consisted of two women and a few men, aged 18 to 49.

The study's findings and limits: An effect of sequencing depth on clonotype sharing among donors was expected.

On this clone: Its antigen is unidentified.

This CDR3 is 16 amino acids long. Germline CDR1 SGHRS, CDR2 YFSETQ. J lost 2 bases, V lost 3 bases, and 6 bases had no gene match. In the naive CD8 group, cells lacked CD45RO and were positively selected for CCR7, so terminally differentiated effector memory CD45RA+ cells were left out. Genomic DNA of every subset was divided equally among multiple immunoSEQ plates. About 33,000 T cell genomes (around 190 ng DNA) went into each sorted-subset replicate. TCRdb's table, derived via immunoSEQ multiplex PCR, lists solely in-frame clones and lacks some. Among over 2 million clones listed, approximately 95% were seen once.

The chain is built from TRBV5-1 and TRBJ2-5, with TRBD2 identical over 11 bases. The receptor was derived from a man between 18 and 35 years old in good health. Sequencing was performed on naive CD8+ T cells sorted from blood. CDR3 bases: TGCGCCAGCAGCTCGGGACTAGCGGCCACTCAAGAGACCCAGTACTTC. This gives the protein CASSSGLAATQETQYF.